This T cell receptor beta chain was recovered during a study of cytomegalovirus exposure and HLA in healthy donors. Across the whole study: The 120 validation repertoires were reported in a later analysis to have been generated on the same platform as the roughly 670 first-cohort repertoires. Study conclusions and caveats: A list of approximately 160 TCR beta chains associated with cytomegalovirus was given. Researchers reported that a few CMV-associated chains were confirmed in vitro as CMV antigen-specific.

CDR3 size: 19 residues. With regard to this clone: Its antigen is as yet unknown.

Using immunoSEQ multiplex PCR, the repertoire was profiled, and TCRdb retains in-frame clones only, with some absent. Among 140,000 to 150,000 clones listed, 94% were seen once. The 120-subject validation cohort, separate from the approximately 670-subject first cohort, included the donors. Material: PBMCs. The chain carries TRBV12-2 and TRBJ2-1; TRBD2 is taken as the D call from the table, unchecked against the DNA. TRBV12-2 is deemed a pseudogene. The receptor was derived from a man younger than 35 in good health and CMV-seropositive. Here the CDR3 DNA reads TGTGCAAGTCGCCCAGACGACCGACTAGCGGGACGAATATACAATGAGCAGTTCTTC. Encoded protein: CASRPDDRLAGRIYNEQFF.